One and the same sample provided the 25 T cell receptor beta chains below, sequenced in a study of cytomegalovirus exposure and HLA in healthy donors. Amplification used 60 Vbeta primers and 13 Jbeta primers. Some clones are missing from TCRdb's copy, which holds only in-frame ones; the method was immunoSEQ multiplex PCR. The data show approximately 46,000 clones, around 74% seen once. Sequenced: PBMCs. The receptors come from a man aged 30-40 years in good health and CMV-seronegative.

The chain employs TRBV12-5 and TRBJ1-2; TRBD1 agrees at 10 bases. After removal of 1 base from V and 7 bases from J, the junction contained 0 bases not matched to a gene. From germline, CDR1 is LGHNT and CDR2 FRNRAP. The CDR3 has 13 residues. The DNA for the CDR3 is TGTGCTAGTGGTTTGGGACAGGGGGCTGGCTACACCTTC. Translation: CASGLGQGAGYTF.

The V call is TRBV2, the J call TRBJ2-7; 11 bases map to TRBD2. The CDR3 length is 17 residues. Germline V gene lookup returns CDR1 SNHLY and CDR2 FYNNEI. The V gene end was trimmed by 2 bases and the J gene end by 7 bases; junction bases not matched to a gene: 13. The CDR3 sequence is CASSEIRRSGRAWEQYF. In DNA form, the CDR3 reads TGTGCCAGCAGTGAAATTAGACGTAGCGGGAGGGCCTGGGAGCAGTACTTC.

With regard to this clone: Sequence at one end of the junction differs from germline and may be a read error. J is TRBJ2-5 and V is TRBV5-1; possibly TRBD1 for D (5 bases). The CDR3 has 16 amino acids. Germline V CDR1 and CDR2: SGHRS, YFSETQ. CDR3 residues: CASSLARQGRGETKYF. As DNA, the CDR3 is TGCGCCAGCAGCTTGGCCAGGCAGGGTAGAGGAGAGACCAAGTACTTC.

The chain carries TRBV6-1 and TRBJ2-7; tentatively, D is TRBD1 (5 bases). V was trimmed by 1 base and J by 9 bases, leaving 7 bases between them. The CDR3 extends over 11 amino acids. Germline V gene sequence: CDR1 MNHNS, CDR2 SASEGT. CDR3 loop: CASSEVQGQYF. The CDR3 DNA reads TGTGCCAGCAGTGAAGTTCAGGGGCAGTACTTC.

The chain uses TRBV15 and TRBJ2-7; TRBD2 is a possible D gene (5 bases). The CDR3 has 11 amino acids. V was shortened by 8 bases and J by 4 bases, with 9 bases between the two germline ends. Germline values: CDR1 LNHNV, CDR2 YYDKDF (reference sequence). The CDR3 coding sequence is TGTGCCACCTCAGGCGGGTACGAGCAGTACTTC. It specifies CATSGGYEQYF.

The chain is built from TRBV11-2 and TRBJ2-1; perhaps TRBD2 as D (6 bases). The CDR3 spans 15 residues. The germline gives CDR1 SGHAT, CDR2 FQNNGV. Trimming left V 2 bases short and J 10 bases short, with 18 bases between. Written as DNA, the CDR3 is TGTGCCAGCAGCTTACCCACCGGGGGAGGTCGGGAGCAGTTCTTC. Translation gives CASSLPTGGGREQFF. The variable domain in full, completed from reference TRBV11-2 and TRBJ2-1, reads EAGVAQSPRYKIIEKRQSVAFWCNPISGHATLYWYQQILGQGPKLLIQFQNNGVVDDSQLPKDRFSAERLKGVDSTLKIQPAKLEDSAVYLCASSLPTGGGREQFFGPGTRLTVL.

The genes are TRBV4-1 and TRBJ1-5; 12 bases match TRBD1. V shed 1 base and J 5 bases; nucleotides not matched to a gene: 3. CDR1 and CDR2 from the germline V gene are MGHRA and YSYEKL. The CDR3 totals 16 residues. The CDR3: CASSQAGQGAHQPQHF. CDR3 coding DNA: TGCGCCAGCAGCCAAGCGGGACAGGGGGCCCATCAGCCCCAGCATTTT.

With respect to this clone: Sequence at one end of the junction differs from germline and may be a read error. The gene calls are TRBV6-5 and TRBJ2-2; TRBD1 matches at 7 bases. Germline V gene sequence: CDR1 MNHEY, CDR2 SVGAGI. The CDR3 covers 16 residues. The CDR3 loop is CASTYWGQRHTGELFF. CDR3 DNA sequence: TGTGCCAGCACTTACTGGGGACAGAGACACACCGGGGAGCTGTTTTTT.

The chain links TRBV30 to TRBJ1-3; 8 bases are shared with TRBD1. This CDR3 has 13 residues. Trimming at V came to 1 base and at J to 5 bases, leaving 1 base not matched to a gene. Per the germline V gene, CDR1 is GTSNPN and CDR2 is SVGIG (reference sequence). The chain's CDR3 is CAWSGQGRNTIYF. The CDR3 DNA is TGTGCCTGGAGTGGACAGGGGCGAAACACCATATATTTT.

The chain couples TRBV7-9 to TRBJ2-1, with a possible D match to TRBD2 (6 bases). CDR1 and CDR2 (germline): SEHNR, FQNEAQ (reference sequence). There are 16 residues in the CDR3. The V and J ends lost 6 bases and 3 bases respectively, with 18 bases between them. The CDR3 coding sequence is TGTGCCAGCAGAACCCAAACCGGGACTCACTACAATGAGCAGTTCTTC. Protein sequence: CASRTQTGTHYNEQFF. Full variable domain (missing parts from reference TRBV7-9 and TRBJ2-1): DTGVSQNPRHKITKRGQNVTFRCDPISEHNRLYWYRQTLGQGPEFLTYFQNEAQLEKSRLLSDRFSAERPKGSFSTLEIQRTEQGDSAMYLCASRTQTGTHYNEQFFGPGTRLTVL.

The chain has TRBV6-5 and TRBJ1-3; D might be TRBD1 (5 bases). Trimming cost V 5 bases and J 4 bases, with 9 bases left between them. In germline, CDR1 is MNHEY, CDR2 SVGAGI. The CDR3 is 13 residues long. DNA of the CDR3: TGTGCCAGCAGTCGGACAAGAGGAAACACCATATATTTT. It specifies CASSRTRGNTIYF.

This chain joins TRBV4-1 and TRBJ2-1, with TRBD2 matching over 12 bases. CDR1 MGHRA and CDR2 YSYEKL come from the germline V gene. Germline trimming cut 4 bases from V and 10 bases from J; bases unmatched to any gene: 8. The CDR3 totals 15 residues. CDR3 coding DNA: TGCGCCAGCAGCCTTACGGGACTAGCGGGCAGGGAGCAGTTCTTC. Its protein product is CASSLTGLAGREQFF.

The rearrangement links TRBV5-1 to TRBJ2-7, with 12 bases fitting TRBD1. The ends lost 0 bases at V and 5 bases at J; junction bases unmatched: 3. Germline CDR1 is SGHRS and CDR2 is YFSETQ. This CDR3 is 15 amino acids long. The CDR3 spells CASSLEGQGANEQYF. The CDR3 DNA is TGCGCCAGCAGCTTGGAGGGACAGGGGGCTAACGAGCAGTACTTC.

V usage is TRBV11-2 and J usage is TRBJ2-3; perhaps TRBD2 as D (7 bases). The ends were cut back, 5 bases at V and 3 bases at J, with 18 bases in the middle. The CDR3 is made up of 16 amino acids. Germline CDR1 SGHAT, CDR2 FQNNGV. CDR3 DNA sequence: TGTGCCAGCAGCCCCGTCGGGGGGCGAGCTACAGATACGCAGTATTTT. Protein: CASSPVGGRATDTQYF.

CDR3 coding DNA: TGTGCCAGCAGCAAAGCGGCTAGCGGAATATACAATGAGCAGTTCTTC. As protein: CASSKAASGIYNEQFF. The rearrangement links TRBV7-8 to TRBJ2-1, with 7 positions matching TRBD2. Germline trimming cut 5 bases from V and 4 bases from J; bases unmatched to any gene: 11. This CDR3 is 16 amino acids long. Per germline, CDR1 SGHVS and CDR2 FQNEAQ.

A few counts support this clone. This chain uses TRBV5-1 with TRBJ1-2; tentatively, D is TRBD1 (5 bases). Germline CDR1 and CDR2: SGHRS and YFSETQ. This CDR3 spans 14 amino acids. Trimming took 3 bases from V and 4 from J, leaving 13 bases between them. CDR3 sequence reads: CASSSNQGSYGYTF. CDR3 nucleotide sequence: TGCGCCAGCAGCTCCAACCAGGGATCCTATGGCTACACCTTC.

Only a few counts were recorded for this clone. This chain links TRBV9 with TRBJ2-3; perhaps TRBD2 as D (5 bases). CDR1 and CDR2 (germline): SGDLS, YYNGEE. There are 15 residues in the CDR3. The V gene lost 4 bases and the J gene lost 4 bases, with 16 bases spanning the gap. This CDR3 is CASSLGRVRADTQYF. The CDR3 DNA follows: TGTGCCAGCAGCTTAGGGCGGGTAAGGGCAGATACGCAGTATTTT.

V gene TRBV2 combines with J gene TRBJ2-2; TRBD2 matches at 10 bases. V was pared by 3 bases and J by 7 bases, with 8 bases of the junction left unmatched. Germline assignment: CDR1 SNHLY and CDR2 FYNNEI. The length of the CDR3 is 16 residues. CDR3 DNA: TGTGCCAGCAGTGATCCCCTAGCGGGAGAGGGCGGGGAGCTGTTTTTT. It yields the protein CASSDPLAGEGGELFF. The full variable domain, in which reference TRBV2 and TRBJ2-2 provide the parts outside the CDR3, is EPEVTQTPSHQVTQMGQEVILRCVPISNHLYFYWYRQILGQKVEFLVSFYNNEISEKSEIFDDQFSVERPDGSNFTLKIRSTKLEDSAMYFCASSDPLAGEGGELFFGEGSRLTVL.

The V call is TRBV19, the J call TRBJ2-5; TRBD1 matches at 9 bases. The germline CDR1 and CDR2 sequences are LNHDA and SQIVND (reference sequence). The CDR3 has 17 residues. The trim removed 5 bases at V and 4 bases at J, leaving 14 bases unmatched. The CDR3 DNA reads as TGTGCCAGTAGTTCGGGCGCGGGACAGGGCTTCGGAGAGACCCAGTACTTC. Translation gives CASSSGAGQGFGETQYF. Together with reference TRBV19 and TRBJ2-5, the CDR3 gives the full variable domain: DGGITQSPKYLFRKEGQNVTLSCEQNLNHDAMYWYRQDPGQGLRLIYYSQIVNDFQKGDIAEGYSVSREKKESFPLTVTSAQKNPTAFYLCASSSGAGQGFGETQYFGPGTRLLVL.

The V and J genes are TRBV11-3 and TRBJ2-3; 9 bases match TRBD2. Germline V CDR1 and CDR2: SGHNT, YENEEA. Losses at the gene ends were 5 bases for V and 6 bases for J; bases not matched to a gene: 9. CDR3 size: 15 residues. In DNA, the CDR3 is TGTGCCAGCAGCCGACCGGGACTAGCCGGGGATACGCAGTATTTT. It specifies CASSRPGLAGDTQYF.

The CDR3 loop is CASSRGGHDQETQYF. The CDR3 DNA reads as TGTGCCAGCAGTCGCGGGGGTCACGACCAAGAGACCCAGTACTTC. This chain uses TRBV2 with TRBJ2-5, with 7 positions matching TRBD2. CDR1 is SNHLY and CDR2 is FYNNEI in the germline V gene. J gave up 0 bases and V 5 bases, and 6 bases lay outside the gene matches. CDR3 length equals 15 residues.

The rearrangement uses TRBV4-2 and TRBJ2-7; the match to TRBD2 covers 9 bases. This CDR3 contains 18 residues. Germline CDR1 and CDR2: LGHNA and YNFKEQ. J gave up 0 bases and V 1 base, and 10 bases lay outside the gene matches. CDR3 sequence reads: CASSQAPSSGIFSYEQYF. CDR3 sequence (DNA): TGTGCCAGCAGCCAAGCCCCATCTAGCGGGATCTTCTCCTACGAGCAGTACTTC.

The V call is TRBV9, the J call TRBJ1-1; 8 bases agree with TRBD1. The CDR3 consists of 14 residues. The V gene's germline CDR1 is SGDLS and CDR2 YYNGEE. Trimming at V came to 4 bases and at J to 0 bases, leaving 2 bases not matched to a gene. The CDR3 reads CASSHRGVNTEAFF. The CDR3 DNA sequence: TGTGCCAGCAGCCACAGGGGGGTGAACACTGAAGCTTTCTTT.

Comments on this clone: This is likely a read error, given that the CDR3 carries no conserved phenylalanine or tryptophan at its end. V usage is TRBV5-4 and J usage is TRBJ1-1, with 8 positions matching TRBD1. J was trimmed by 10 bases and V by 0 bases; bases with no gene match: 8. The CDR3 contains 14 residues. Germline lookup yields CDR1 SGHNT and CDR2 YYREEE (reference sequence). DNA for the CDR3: TGTGCCAGCAGCTTGGGGCAGGGGGCGCGGGTAGCTTTCGTT. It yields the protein CASSLGQGARVAFV.

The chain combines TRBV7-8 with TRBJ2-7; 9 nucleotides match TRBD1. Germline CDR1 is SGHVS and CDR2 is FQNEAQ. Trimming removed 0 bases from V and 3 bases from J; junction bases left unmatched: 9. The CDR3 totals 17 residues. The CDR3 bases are TGTGCCAGCAGCTTAGCGCTCATGACAGGGGGTCGCTACGAGCAGTACTTC. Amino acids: CASSLALMTGGRYEQYF.